The 16 T cell receptor beta chains reported below all come from one sample, sequenced in a study of vaccination effects on CD4 cells after COVID-19. This table comes from immunoSEQ multiplex PCR, and its TCRdb copy is limited to in-frame clones, with some not included. The sample contains some 30,000 clones, roughly four fifths of which appear only once. Their target antigens are unknown. Sequencing followed a ViraFEST assay step that expanded antigen-specific CD4+ T cells with viral peptide pools. Once cultured for 10 to 11 days, the cells underwent separation to obtain CD4+ T cells. Either the mRNA-1273 or the BNT162b2 vaccine was given to participants as two doses. This material consisted of CD4+ T cells from PBMCs cultured with HCoV-NL63 spike peptides, taken after COVID-19 vaccination. The receptors shown here come from a human donor who received a COVID-19 vaccine. Some clones in this sample may be carry-over from other donors' samples.

The genes are TRBV29-1 and TRBJ2-1, with 9 nucleotides matching TRBD2. The V and J ends lost 6 bases and 1 base, in that order; junction bases with no gene match: 10. CDR3 length: 16 residues. The germline V gene has CDR1 SQVTM and CDR2 ANQGSEA. DNA of the CDR3: TGCAGCGTGGGTGGCCGCGCGGGGGGGTCCTACAATGAGCAGTTCTTC. Protein: CSVGGRAGGSYNEQFF.

The gene calls are TRBV7-9 and TRBJ1-2, with 7 bases matching TRBD1. V was clipped by 1 base and J by 8 bases; unmatched bases: 1. This CDR3 is built from 12 residues. Germline loops: CDR1 SEHNR, CDR2 FQNEAQ (reference sequence). CDR3 loop: CASSLEGQGYTF. CDR3 DNA sequence: TGTGCCAGCAGCTTAGAGGGACAGGGCTACACCTTC.

The chain links TRBV5-6 to TRBJ2-2, with 10 positions matching TRBD2. V dropped 2 bases and J dropped 7; count of bases not matched to a gene: 5. The CDR3 contains 15 residues. The V gene's germline CDR1 is SGHDT and CDR2 YYEEEE. As DNA, the CDR3 is TGTGCCAGCAGCTTAGCGGGGGGGCCTATCGGGGAGCTGTTTTTT. It encodes CASSLAGGPIGELFF.

This chain connects TRBV5-1 to TRBJ1-3, with D perhaps TRBD1 (6 bases). Germline V lookup: CDR1 SGHRS, CDR2 YFSETQ. CDR3 length: 15 residues. Deletions cut 2 bases from V and 0 bases from J, with 9 bases between. CDR3 in amino acids: CASSFGGHSGNTIYF. CDR3 nucleotide sequence: TGCGCCAGCAGCTTCGGGGGACACTCTGGAAACACCATATATTTT.

The gene calls are TRBV6-5 and TRBJ1-1; no firm D call. Germline lookup yields CDR1 MNHEY and CDR2 SVGAGI. Trimming removed 7 bases at V and 0 bases at J, with 9 bases between. The CDR3 totals 13 residues. CDR3 amino acids: CASKENMNTEAFF. The CDR3 bases are TGTGCCAGCAAGGAAAACATGAACACTGAAGCTTTCTTT.

The V and J genes are TRBV4-3 and TRBJ1-3; TRBD1 matches 11 bases. The J segment lost 5 bases and the V segment lost 0 bases, leaving 9 bases of the junction unmatched. CDR1 and CDR2 from the germline V gene are LGHNA and YSLEER. The CDR3 is 18 residues long. The CDR3 nucleotides are TGCGCCAGCAGCCAAGATCAAAGGACAGGGGGCCCAAGAAACACCATATATTTT. As protein: CASSQDQRTGGPRNTIYF.

V gene TRBV5-1 combines with J gene TRBJ1-2; D gene unclear. Per the germline V gene, CDR1 is SGHRS and CDR2 is YFSETQ. This CDR3 has 16 amino acids. Trimming stripped 3 bases from V and 3 bases from J, with 18 bases between. CDR3 sequence reads: CASSSRAKGPHYGYTF. The CDR3 DNA sequence: TGCGCCAGCAGCTCCCGAGCTAAAGGGCCCCACTATGGCTACACCTTC. Drawing the rest from reference TRBV5-1 and TRBJ1-2, the complete variable domain is KAGVTQTPRYLIKTRGQQVTLSCSPISGHRSVSWYQQTPGQGLQFLFEYFSETQRNKGNFPGRFSGRQFSNSRSEMNVSTLELGDSALYLCASSSRAKGPHYGYTFGSGTRLTVV.

The gene calls are TRBV4-1 and TRBJ1-4; D is unclear. CDR3 length: 18 amino acids. Per germline, CDR1 MGHRA and CDR2 YSYEKL. V was trimmed by 1 base and J by 7 bases, leaving 22 bases between them. The CDR3 reads CASSQVSAVPGFFEKLFF. The CDR3 bases are TGCGCCAGCAGCCAAGTCTCAGCTGTGCCGGGGTTTTTTGAAAAACTGTTTTTT.

The rearrangement links TRBV11-2 to TRBJ2-5; TRBD2 matches at 8 bases. This CDR3 is 16 amino acids long. Trimming cost V 4 bases and J 6 bases; bases outside gene matches: 13. The germline CDR1 and CDR2 sequences are SGHAT and FQNNGV. The CDR3 nucleotides are TGTGCCAGCAGCTCCCGACCGGGACTAGTCAGGCAGACCCAGTACTTC. Translating gives CASSSRPGLVRQTQYF.

The V call is TRBV4-1, the J call TRBJ2-3; possible D gene TRBD2, 5 bases. Germline CDR1 MGHRA, CDR2 YSYEKL. This CDR3 contains 14 residues. Trimming took off 4 bases at V and 5 bases at J, with 13 bases between the two ends. The CDR3 reads CASSPLREGDTQYF. CDR3 nucleotides: TGCGCCAGCAGCCCTCTCCGCGAGGGAGATACGCAGTATTTT.

There are a few counts of this clone. The genes are TRBV7-9 and TRBJ1-1; no definite D call. Germline CDR1 is SEHNR and CDR2 is FQNEAQ (reference sequence). The CDR3 has 13 amino acids. V was pared by 0 bases and J by 7 bases, with 9 bases between. The CDR3 loop reads CASSLAPGGEAFF. The DNA for the CDR3 is TGTGCCAGCAGCTTAGCTCCGGGCGGTGAAGCTTTCTTT.

This chain uses TRBV4-2 with TRBJ2-1; 11 bases align to TRBD2. CDR3 size: 17 residues. Germline V gene sequence: CDR1 LGHNA, CDR2 YNFKEQ. J lost 7 bases, V lost 0 bases, and 8 bases had no gene match. The CDR3 nucleotides are TGTGCCAGCAGCCAAGATAGCGGGGGGGCTTCTAGGAATGAGCAGTTCTTC. Translation gives CASSQDSGGASRNEQFF.

The chain couples TRBV30 to TRBJ1-5; D call uncertain. Trimming left V 0 bases short and J 1 base short, with 4 bases between. This CDR3 is 13 amino acids long. CDR1 is GTSNPN, CDR2 SVGIG, per germline (reference sequence). As DNA, the CDR3 is TGTGCCTGGAGTGTAGGGAGCAATCAGCCCCAGCATTTT. It specifies CAWSVGSNQPQHF.

V gene TRBV7-8 combines with J gene TRBJ1-2; TRBD1 is a possible D gene (6 bases). CDR3 length: 16 residues. V lost 5 bases, J lost 4 bases, and 20 bases lay in between. Germline lookup yields CDR1 SGHVS and CDR2 FQNEAQ. CDR3 nucleotide sequence: TGTGCCAGCAGCCCACTGGACAGAAATGCCCGCTATGGCTACACCTTC. Its translation is CASSPLDRNARYGYTF.

This chain links TRBV19 with TRBJ1-3; the D is unclear. CDR3 length equals 14 residues. Trimming took off 3 bases at V and 7 bases at J, with 13 bases between the two ends. Looked up from germline, CDR1 is LNHDA and CDR2 is SQIVND (reference sequence). The CDR3 sequence is CASSIRDRGNTIYF. The CDR3 DNA is TGTGCCAGTAGTATTAGAGACCGAGGCAACACCATATATTTT. Full variable domain (rest looked up from reference TRBV19 and TRBJ1-3): DGGITQSPKYLFRKEGQNVTLSCEQNLNHDAMYWYRQDPGQGLRLIYYSQIVNDFQKGDIAEGYSVSREKKESFPLTVTSAQKNPTAFYLCASSIRDRGNTIYFGEGSWLTVV.

The chain uses TRBV6-6 and TRBJ2-2; D assignment may be TRBD1 or TRBD2 (5 bases each). Germline CDR1 reads MNHNY; CDR2 reads SVGAGI (reference sequence). The length of the CDR3 is 17 residues. V was pared by 7 bases and J by 0 bases, with 18 bases between. The CDR3: CASIRSPGDANTGELFF. As DNA, the CDR3 is TGTGCCAGCATTCGATCTCCCGGGGACGCGAACACCGGGGAGCTGTTTTTT.